The clone carrying this TCR delta chain was counted a few times. This entry comes from a study of gamma-delta chains in newborns, infants, children. As for the study in general: Innate gammadelta T cells reportedly expand polyclonally right after birth, driven by microbial exposure, per the title.

This CDR3 comprises 18 residues. The V and J ends lost 3 bases and 0 bases respectively, with 14 bases between them. Germline values: CDR1 GEAIGNYY, CDR2 EKD. TCRdb redid clone calling on the reads using CATT. The repertoire holds about 11,000 delta-chain clones, with roughly 8.5% as singletons. Sequencing input: blood. This chain joins TRDV2 and TRDJ3; TRDD3 might be the D (5 bases). This sequence was found in a child who was a newborn, infant or young child, either healthy, febrile or measles-vaccinated (not recorded which). The CDR3 coding sequence is TGTGCCTGTGACCCGCTACTGGAGCTCTCCTGGGACACCCGACAGATGTTTTTC. The encoded protein is CACDPLLELSWDTRQMFF.